The entry below describes one T cell receptor beta chain. Its matching antigen is unknown. The source of the sample is a study of beta chain features in type 1 diabetes. Findings of the study overall: Among patients with Type 1 diabetes, TCRB CDR3s were moderately but significantly shorter in every one of the four CD4+ subsets.

Sequenced material consisted of expressed TCRB transcripts (all of the isolated RNA was reverse transcribed). The repertoire was sequenced with immunoSEQ multiplex PCR; TCRdb's copy has only in-frame clones and lacks some. The sample yields 350,000 to 400,000 clones, over 9.5% seen once. The CDR3 totals 16 residues. From germline, CDR1 is LGHNA and CDR2 YSLEER. Between the trimmed V and J ends, which lost 1 base and 5 bases, there was a span of 17 bases. This rearrangement joins TRBV4-3 to TRBJ1-2; unclear D gene. The sample comprised naive CD4+ T cells from blood. This TCR derives from a woman between 18 and 29 years old with type 1 diabetes. The CDR3: CASSQVVLDGLYGYTF. The CDR3 DNA reads as TGCGCCAGCAGCCAAGTGGTACTCGACGGACTATATGGCTACACCTTC.